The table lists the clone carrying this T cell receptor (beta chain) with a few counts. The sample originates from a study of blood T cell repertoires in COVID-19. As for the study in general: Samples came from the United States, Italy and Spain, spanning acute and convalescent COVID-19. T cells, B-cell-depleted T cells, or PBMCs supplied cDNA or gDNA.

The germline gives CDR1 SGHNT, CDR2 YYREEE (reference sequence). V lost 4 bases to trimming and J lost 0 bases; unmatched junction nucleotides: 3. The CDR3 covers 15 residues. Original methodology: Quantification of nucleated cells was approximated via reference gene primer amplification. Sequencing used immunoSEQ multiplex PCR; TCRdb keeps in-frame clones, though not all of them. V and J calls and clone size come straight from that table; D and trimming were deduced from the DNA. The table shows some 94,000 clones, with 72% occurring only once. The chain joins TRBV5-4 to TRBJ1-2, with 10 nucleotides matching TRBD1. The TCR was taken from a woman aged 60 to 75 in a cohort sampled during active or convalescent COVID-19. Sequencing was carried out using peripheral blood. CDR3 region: CASSPDRGTNYGYTF. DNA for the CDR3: TGTGCCAGCAGCCCGGACAGGGGGACTAACTATGGCTACACCTTC.